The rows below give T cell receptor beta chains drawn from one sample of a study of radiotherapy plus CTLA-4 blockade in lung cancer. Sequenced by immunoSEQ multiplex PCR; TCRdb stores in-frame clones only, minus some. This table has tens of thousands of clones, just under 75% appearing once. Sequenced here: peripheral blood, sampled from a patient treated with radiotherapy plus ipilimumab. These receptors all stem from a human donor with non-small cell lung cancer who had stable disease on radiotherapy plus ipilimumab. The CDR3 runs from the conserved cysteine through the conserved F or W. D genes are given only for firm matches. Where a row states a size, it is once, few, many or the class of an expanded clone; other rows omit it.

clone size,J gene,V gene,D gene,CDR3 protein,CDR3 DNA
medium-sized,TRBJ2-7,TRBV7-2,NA,CASRPARAKGGQYF,TGTGCCAGCAGACCTGCCCGGGCTAAGGGAGGGCAGTACTTC
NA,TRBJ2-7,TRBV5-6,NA,CASSLASRGYEQYF,TGTGCCAGCAGCTTGGCGTCCCGGGGCTACGAGCAGTACTTC
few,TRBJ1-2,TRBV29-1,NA,CSVHGSPSLYEDTF,TGCAGCGTCCACGGGAGCCCGTCACTGTATGAGGACACCTTC
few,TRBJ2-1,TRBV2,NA,CASSVEGGDNYNEQFF,TGTGCCAGCAGTGTAGAGGGAGGAGACAACTACAATGAGCAGTTCTTC
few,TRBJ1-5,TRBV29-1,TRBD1,CSAGQGPDQPQHF,TGCAGCGCCGGACAGGGGCCCGATCAGCCCCAGCATTTT
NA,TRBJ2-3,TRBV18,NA,CASSPGRGTDTQYF,TGTGCCAGCTCACCTGGCAGGGGAACAGATACGCAGTATTTT
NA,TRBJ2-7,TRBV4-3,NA,CASSQTIGRAYEQYF,TGCGCCAGCAGCCAGACGATTGGCAGGGCCTACGAGCAGTACTTC
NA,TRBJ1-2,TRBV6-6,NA,CASSPTESPNYGYTF,TGTGCCAGCAGCCCTACAGAATCTCCTAACTATGGCTACACCTTC
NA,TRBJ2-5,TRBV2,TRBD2,CASSEGLAGGETQYF,TGTGCCAGCAGCGAGGGACTAGCGGGTGGGGAGACCCAGTACTTC
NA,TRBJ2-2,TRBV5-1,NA,CASSSRDSGTGELFF,TGCGCCAGCAGCAGTAGGGACAGCGGGACCGGGGAGCTGTTTTTT
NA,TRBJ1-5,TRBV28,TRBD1,CASFDRGQPQHF,TGTGCCAGCTTCGACAGGGGGCAGCCCCAGCATTTT
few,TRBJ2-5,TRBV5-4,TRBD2,CASSFQRGGLGETQYF,TGTGCCAGCAGCTTCCAGCGGGGGGGCCTAGGGGAGACCCAGTACTTC
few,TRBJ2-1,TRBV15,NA,CATSRQTLSRGNEQFF,TGTGCCACCAGCAGACAGACCCTCTCCCGAGGGAATGAGCAGTTCTTC
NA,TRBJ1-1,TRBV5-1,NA,CASSLGVTGFTEAFF,TGCGCCAGCAGCTTGGGGGTAACAGGATTCACTGAAGCTTTCTTT
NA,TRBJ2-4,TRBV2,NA,CASALAKNIQYF,TGTGCCAGCGCGCTAGCCAAAAACATTCAGTACTTC
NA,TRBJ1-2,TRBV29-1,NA,CSVFDKNYGYTF,TGCAGCGTTTTCGACAAGAACTATGGCTACACCTTC
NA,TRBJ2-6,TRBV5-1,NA,CASSLEPKSSGANVLTF,TGCGCCAGCAGCTTGGAACCTAAGTCTTCCGGGGCCAACGTCCTGACTTTC
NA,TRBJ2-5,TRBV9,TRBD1,CASSVSAGTGVETQYF,TGTGCCAGCAGCGTAAGCGCAGGGACAGGGGTTGAGACCCAGTACTTC
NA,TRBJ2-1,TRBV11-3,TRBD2,CASSLGVAGDYEQFF,TGTGCCAGCAGCTTAGGGGTAGCGGGGGACTATGAGCAGTTCTTC
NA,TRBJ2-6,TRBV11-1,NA,CASSFGWTASSGANVLTF,TGTGCCAGCAGCTTCGGATGGACAGCTTCATCTGGGGCCAACGTCCTGACTTTC
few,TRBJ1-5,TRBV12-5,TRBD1,CASGLQGDQPQHF,TGTGCTAGTGGTTTGCAGGGGGATCAGCCCCAGCATTTT
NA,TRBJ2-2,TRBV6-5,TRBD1,CASTTGQATGELFF,TGTGCCAGCACGACGGGACAGGCAACCGGGGAGCTGTTTTTT